A selection of T cell receptor beta chains follows, all from one sample in a study of cytomegalovirus exposure and HLA in healthy donors. Data came from immunoSEQ multiplex PCR; TCRdb stores just in-frame clones and leaves some out. The sample has about 130,000 clones, 77% seen once. The sample was PBMCs. Receptor source: a male donor in good health and CMV-seropositive. The CDR3 runs from the conserved cysteine through the conserved F or W. D genes are given only for firm matches. A clone size is listed for some rows: how often the clone was seen (once, few, many), or a class if it is expanded.

.	TRBV19	TRBD1	TRBJ2-7	16	TGTGCCAGTAGTCTGACCCCCGGGACAGGTGGCTACGAGCAGTACTTC	CASSLTPGTGGYEQYF
few	TRBV29-1	TRBD2	TRBJ2-1	15	TGCAGCGTTGAAACGGGGCTAGCGGGAGCCGATGAGCAGTTCTTC	CSVETGLAGADEQFF
.	TRBV10-3	.	TRBJ2-3	14	TGTGCCATCAGCCCCCGGGGGAGCACAGATACGCAGTATTTT	CAISPRGSTDTQYF
.	TRBV29-1	.	TRBJ2-1	13	TGCAGCGTCGACAGGGGAGGGCCGGATGAGCAGTTCTTC	CSVDRGGPDEQFF
.	TRBV2	TRBD2	TRBJ2-7	14	TGTGCCAGCACTATAGCGGGGGGGCGCCACGAGCAGTACTTC	CASTIAGGRHEQYF
.	TRBV6-5	.	TRBJ2-2	14	TGTGCCAGCAGACACAGGAGCCACACCGGGGAGCTGTTTTTT	CASRHRSHTGELFF
few	TRBV7-6	.	TRBJ2-7	14	TGTGCCAGCAGCTTAGATTACAGCTCCTACGAGCAGTACTTC	CASSLDYSSYEQYF
.	TRBV11-2	.	TRBJ2-5	14	TGTGCCAGCAGCTTTAGATCGGGGAGGGAGACCCAGTACTTC	CASSFRSGRETQYF
.	TRBV23-1	TRBD1	TRBJ1-2	18	TGCGCCAGCAGTCAAAACTTGGACAGGGGGCGGTCGAACTATGGCTACACCTTC	CASSQNLDRGRSNYGYTF
few	TRBV6-1	TRBD2	TRBJ2-7	17	TGTGCCAGCAGTGAAGGGGGCCTAGCGGGAGAGTACTACGAGCAGTACTTC	CASSEGGLAGEYYEQYF
.	TRBV14	.	TRBJ2-1	13	TGTGCCAGCAGCCCAGGGAACTACAATGAGCAGTTCTTC	CASSPGNYNEQFF
.	TRBV21-1	.	TRBJ2-1	14	TGTGCCATGTTTTTTAGCGGGAGTCTATATGAGCAGTTCTTC	CAMFFSGSLYEQFF
.	TRBV18	.	TRBJ2-5	14	TGTGCCAGCTCACCTTCCGGGACAAAAGAGACCCAGTACTTC	CASSPSGTKETQYF
once	TRBV7-9	.	TRBJ2-7	14	TGTGCCAGCAGCTTCGACTCGGGGTCCTACGAGCAGTACTTC	CASSFDSGSYEQYF
few	TRBV5-1	.	TRBJ2-5	15	TGCGCCAGCAGCTCGACAACGGGGTGGCAAGAGACCCAGTACTTC	CASSSTTGWQETQYF
.	TRBV5-4	.	TRBJ1-2	13	TGTGCCAGCAGCTTGGCGGCTAACTATGGCTACACCTTC	CASSLAANYGYTF
few	TRBV5-5	.	TRBJ2-7	13	TGTGCCAGCAGCTTGGAAGGGGCCTACGAGCAGTACTTC	CASSLEGAYEQYF
.	TRBV6-4	TRBD2	TRBJ2-2	15	TGTGCCAGCAGTGAACTAGCGGGGGTGACCGGGGAGCTGTTTTTT	CASSELAGVTGELFF
.	TRBV6-1	.	TRBJ1-4	15	TGTGCCAGCAGTGAAGGGATCCAGGGATACGAAAAACTGTTTTTT	CASSEGIQGYEKLFF
.	TRBV28	TRBD2	TRBJ2-1	15	TGTGCCAGCAGTGAGACTAGCGGAAAGTACAATGAGCAGTTCTTC	CASSETSGKYNEQFF
.	TRBV9	.	TRBJ1-5	13	TGTGCCAGCTACCCCAGCGGGGATCAGCCCCAGCATTTT	CASYPSGDQPQHF
.	TRBV5-3	.	TRBJ2-5	14	TGTGCCAGAAGCTTGGCACAGGGCCAAGAGACCCAGTACTTC	CARSLAQGQETQYF
.	TRBV27	.	TRBJ1-5	18	TGTGCCAGCAGCCTTTATGGAGCGGGGGCAGGGCAAATCCAGCCCCAGCATTTT	CASSLYGAGAGQIQPQHF
few	TRBV7-3	.	TRBJ2-5	13	TGTGCCAGCAGCTTAGGGGCCCAAGAGACCCAGTACTTC	CASSLGAQETQYF
few	TRBV19	TRBD2	TRBJ2-5	13	TGTGCCAGTTCACTAGCGCCCGGGGAGACCCAGTACTTC	CASSLAPGETQYF
.	TRBV5-1	.	TRBJ2-2	15	TGCGCCAGCATCCCTGCTCCTAGTCCCACCGGGGAGCTGTTTTTT	CASIPAPSPTGELFF
.	TRBV14	.	TRBJ1-1	16	TGTGCCAGCAGCCAAGATTGGGGGACAATGAACACTGAAGCTTTCTTT	CASSQDWGTMNTEAFF
.	TRBV28	TRBD1	TRBJ1-1	16	TGTGCCAGCATCAACCGACAGGGGGCAGGGTACACTGAAGCTTTCTTT	CASINRQGAGYTEAFF
.	TRBV14	TRBD2	TRBJ2-2	17	TGTGCCAGCAGCCAAGGAATTAGCGGGAGCAGGACCGGGGAGCTGTTTTTT	CASSQGISGSRTGELFF
.	TRBV28	TRBD1	TRBJ1-3	16	TGTGCCAGCAGTTCGACAGGGGGTAATGGACGACACACCATATATTTT	CASSSTGGNGRHTIYF
once	TRBV19	.	TRBJ2-6	16	TGTGCCAGTAGTATAGGCCTCGGGTCTGGGGCCAACGTCCTGACTTTC	CASSIGLGSGANVLTF
.	TRBV7-2	TRBD1	TRBJ2-7	15	TGTGCCAGCAGCTTACAGGGGGCGGTAGTACACGAGCAGTACTTC	CASSLQGAVVHEQYF
.	TRBV7-2	TRBD2	TRBJ2-7	15	TGTGCCAGCAGCTTAAGCGGACTAGCGGGGGTCGAGCAGTACTTC	CASSLSGLAGVEQYF
.	TRBV6-1	.	TRBJ2-7	14	TGTGCCAGCAGTGAATACCAGGGAAGCTACGAGCAGTACTTC	CASSEYQGSYEQYF
.	TRBV7-2	.	TRBJ2-3	14	TGTGCCAGCAGCTTAGGGGGAGGGGGAGACACGCAGTATTTT	CASSLGGGGDTQYF
.	TRBV19	.	TRBJ2-5	13	TGTGCCAGTAGTATAGATGGGGAGGAGACCCAGTACTTC	CASSIDGEETQYF
.	TRBV4-1	TRBD2	TRBJ2-7	16	TGCGCCAGCAGCCAGTTTAGCGGGAGCGGCCCCTACGAGCAGTACTTC	CASSQFSGSGPYEQYF
.	TRBV7-2	.	TRBJ1-2	15	TGTGCCAGCAGCCCGAAGACAGTAGGTTTCTATGGCTACACCTTC	CASSPKTVGFYGYTF
.	TRBV27	TRBD1	TRBJ2-7	14	TGTGCCAGCAGTTTAAGGGACAGGCTCTACGAGCAGTACTTC	CASSLRDRLYEQYF
.	TRBV30	.	TRBJ1-5	17	TGTGCCTGGAGTGTACCCCTTACTGGGGGCTGGAATCAGCCCCAGCATTTT	CAWSVPLTGGWNQPQHF
.	TRBV9	TRBD1	TRBJ2-7	14	TGTGCCAGCAGCCCCCGGGACAGAGGTTACGAGCAGTACTTC	CASSPRDRGYEQYF
.	TRBV12-2	.	TRBJ2-3	18	TGTGCAAGACGGCTAGCGGGGGGTACCTCTCCGGGCACAGATACGCAGTATTTT	CARRLAGGTSPGTDTQYF
.	TRBV7-2	.	TRBJ1-1	15	TGTGCCAGCAGCGCCGGGGATTCGAGATACACTGAAGCTTTCTTT	CASSAGDSRYTEAFF
few	TRBV7-9	.	TRBJ2-5	14	TGTGCCAGCAGCTTAGTGGGGGGGCCGGAGACCCAGTACTTC	CASSLVGGPETQYF
.	TRBV6-1	.	TRBJ2-7	12	TGTGCCAGCACCAGTCGGGGGAGCGAGCAGTACTTC	CASTSRGSEQYF
.	TRBV29-1	.	TRBJ2-5	12	TGCAGCGTTGAAAGGGGGTTCGAGACCCAGTACTTC	CSVERGFETQYF
.	TRBV7-9	.	TRBJ1-1	14	TGTGCCAGCAGCTTAGCTCGGCGAGGCACTGAAGCTTTCTTT	CASSLARRGTEAFF
.	TRBV7-3	TRBD2	TRBJ2-5	15	TGTGCCAGCAGCTTAAGCGGGAGGGGAAAAGAGACCCAGTACTTC	CASSLSGRGKETQYF
.	TRBV18	TRBD1	TRBJ2-7	14	TGTGCCAGCTCAGGTCGGACAGGCACCTACGAGCAGTACTTC	CASSGRTGTYEQYF
.	TRBV28	TRBD2	TRBJ2-1	17	TGTGCCAGCAGTTTATATTTTAGCGGGGGAGCCCGTCATGAGCAGTTCTTC	CASSLYFSGGARHEQFF